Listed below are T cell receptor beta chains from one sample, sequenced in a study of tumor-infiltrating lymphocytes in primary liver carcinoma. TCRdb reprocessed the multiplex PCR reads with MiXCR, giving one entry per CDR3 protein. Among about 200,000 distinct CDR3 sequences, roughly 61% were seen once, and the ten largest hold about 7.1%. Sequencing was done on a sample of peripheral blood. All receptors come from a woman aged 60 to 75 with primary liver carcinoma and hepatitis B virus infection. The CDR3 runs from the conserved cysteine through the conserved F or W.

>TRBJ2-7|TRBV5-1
CPSSSGQGYEQYF
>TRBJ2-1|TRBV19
CASSMGLTPYNEQFF
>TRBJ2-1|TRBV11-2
CASSVGGADNEQFF
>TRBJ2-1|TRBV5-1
CASSLALAVYNEQFF
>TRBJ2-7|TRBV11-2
CTSSRGRGVTYEQYF
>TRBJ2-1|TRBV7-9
CASSRSVQGKQFF
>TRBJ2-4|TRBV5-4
CASSWKGKNIQYF
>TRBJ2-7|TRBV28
CASWPRGTGTYEQYF
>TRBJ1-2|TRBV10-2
CASNHRDRERDGYTF
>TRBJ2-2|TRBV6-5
CASSYSSRVGGELFF
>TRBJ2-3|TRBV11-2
CASSLGREDTRYF
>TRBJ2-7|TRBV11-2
CASISRVWEQYF
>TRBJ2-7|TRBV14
CASSPLAGSQYEQYF
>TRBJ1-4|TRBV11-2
CASSLGDRGTNEKLFF
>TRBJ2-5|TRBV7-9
CASRGRRNTQYF
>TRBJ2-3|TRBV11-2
CASSLDRLAGEYDRQYF
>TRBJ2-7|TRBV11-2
CANSLSAYEQYF
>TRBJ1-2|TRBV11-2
CASSPPWGYGYTF
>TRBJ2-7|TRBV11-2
CASSQHSGGGYEQYF
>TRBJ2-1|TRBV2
CASLVKLDEQFF
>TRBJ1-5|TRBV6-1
CASSENQPQHF
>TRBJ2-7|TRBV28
CASRTGTVHGNEQYF
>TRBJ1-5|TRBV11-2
CTSSLENNQPKHF
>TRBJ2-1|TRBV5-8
CASSRGLAGVYEQFF
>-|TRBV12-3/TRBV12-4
CASNTLAESSDTQHF
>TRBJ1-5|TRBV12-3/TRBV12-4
CASSLQPDHPQHF
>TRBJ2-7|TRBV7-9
CASSVINKGYEQYF
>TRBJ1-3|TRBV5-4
CASSLGRGSGNTIYF
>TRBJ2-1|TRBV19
CASSPMWNEQFF
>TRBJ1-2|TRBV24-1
CATSDSHRGRYGYTF
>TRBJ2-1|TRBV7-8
CASSPPSGEHYNEQFF
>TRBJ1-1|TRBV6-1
CASSEDGRNLEAFF